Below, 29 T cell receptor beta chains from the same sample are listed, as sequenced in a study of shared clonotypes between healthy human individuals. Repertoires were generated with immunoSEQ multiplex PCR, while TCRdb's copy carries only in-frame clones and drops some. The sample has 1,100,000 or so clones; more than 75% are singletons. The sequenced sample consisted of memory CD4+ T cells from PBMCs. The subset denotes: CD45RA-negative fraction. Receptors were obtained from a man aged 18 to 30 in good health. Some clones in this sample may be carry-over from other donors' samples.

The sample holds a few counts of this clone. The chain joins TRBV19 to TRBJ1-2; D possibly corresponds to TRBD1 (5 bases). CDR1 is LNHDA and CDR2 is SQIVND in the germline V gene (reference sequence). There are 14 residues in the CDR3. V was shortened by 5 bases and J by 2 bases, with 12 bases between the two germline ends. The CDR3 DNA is TGTGCCAGTAGTTCTGGACACCTCAACTATGGCTACACCTTC. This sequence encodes CASSSGHLNYGYTF.

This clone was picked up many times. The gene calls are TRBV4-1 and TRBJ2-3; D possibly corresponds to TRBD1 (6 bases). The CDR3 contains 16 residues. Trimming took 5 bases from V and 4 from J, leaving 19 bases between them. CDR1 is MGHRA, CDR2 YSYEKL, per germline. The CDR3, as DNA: TGCGCCAGCAGCTGGCAGGGGCTAGCCCGCGCAGATACGCAGTATTTT. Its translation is CASSWQGLARADTQYF.

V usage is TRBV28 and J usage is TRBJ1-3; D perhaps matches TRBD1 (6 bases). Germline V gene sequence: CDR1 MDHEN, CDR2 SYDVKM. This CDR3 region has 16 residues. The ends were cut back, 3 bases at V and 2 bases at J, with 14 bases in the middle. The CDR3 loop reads CASSFGLRGPGNTIYF. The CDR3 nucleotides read TGTGCCAGCAGTTTTGGCCTCCGGGGGCCTGGAAACACCATATATTTT.

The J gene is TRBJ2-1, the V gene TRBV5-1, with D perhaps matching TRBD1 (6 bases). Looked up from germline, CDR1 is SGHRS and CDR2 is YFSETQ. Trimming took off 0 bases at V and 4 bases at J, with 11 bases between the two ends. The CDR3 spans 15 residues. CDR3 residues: CASSLERQAYNEQFF. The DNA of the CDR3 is TGCGCCAGCAGCTTGGAGAGACAGGCATACAATGAGCAGTTCTTC. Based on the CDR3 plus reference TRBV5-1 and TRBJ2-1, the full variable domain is KAGVTQTPRYLIKTRGQQVTLSCSPISGHRSVSWYQQTPGQGLQFLFEYFSETQRNKGNFPGRFSGRQFSNSRSEMNVSTLELGDSALYLCASSLERQAYNEQFFGPGTRLTVL.

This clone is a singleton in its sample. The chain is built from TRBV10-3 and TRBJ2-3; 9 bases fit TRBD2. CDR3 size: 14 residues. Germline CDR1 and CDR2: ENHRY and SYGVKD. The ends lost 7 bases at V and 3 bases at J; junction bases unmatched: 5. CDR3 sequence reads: CAIKISGSTDTQYF. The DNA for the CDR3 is TGTGCCATCAAAATTAGCGGGAGTACAGATACGCAGTATTTT.

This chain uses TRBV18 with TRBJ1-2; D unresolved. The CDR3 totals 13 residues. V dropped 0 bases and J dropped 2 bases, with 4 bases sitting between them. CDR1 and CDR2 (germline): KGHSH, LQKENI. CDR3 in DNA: TGTGCCAGCTCACCACCAGCGAACTATGGCTACACCTTC. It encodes CASSPPANYGYTF.

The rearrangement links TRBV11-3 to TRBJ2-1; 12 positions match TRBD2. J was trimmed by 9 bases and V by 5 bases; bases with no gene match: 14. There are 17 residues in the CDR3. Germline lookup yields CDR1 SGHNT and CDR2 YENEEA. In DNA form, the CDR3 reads TGTGCCAGCAGCCGGGGGAGGACTAGCGGGACCCTTAGTGAGCAGTTCTTC. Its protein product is CASSRGRTSGTLSEQFF. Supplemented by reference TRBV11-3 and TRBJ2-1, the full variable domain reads EAGVVQSPRYKIIEKKQPVAFWCNPISGHNTLYWYLQNLGQGPELLIRYENEEAVDDSQLPKDRFSAERLKGVDSTLKIQPAELGDSAVYLCASSRGRTSGTLSEQFFGPGTRLTVL.

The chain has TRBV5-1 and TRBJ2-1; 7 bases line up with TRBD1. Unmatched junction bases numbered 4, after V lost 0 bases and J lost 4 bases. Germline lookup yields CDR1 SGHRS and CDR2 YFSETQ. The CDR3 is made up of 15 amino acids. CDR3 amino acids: CASSLVGTAYNEQFF. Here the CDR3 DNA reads TGCGCCAGCAGCTTGGTGGGGACAGCATACAATGAGCAGTTCTTC.

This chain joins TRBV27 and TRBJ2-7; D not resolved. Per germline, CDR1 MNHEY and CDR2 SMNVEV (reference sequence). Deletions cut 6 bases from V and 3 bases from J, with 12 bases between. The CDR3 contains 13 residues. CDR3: CASSQMGNYEQYF. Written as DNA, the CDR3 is TGTGCCAGCAGCCAAATGGGGAACTACGAGCAGTACTTC.

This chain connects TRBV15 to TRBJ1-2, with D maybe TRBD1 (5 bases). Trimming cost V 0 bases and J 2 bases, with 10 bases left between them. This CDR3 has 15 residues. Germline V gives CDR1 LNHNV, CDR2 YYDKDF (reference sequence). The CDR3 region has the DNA TGTGCCACCAGCAGAGATCTCGACAGAAACTATGGCTACACCTTC. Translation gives CATSRDLDRNYGYTF.

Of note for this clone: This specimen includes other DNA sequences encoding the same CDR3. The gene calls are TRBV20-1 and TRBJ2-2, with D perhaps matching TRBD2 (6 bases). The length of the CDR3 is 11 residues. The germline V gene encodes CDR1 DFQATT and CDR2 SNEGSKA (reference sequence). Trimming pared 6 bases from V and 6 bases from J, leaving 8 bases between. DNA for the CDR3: TGCAGTGCCGGGAGACCCGGGGAGCTGTTTTTT. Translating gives CSAGRPGELFF.

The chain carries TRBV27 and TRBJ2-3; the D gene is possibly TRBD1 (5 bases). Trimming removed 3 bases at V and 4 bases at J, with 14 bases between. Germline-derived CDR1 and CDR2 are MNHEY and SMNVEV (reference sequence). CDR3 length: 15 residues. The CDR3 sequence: CASSFQGLAPDTQYF. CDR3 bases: TGTGCCAGCAGTTTTCAGGGTCTGGCCCCAGATACGCAGTATTTT.

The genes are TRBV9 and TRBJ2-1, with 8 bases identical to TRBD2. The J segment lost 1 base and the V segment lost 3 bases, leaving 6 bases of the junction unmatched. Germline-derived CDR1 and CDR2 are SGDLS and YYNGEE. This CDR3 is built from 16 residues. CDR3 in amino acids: CASSEQVAGSYNEQFF. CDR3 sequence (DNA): TGTGCCAGCAGCGAGCAGGTAGCGGGATCCTACAATGAGCAGTTCTTC. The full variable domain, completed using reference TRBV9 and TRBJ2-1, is DSGVTQTPKHLITATGQRVTLRCSPRSGDLSVYWYQQSLDQGLQFLIQYYNGEERAKGNILERFSAQQFPDLHSELNLSSLELGDSALYFCASSEQVAGSYNEQFFGPGTRLTVL.

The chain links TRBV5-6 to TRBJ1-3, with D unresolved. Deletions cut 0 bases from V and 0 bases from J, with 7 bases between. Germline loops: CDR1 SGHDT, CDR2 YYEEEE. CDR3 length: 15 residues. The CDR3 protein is CASSLVTGSGNTIYF. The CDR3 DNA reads TGTGCCAGCAGCTTGGTAACCGGCTCTGGAAACACCATATATTTT.

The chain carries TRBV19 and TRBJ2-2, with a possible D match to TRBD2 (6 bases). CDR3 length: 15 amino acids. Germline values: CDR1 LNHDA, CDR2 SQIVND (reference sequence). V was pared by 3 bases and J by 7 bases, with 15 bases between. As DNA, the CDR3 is TGTGCCAGTAGTATGGGACTCAAGCCGCTCGGGGAGCTGTTTTTT. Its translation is CASSMGLKPLGELFF. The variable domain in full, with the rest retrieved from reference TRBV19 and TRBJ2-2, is DGGITQSPKYLFRKEGQNVTLSCEQNLNHDAMYWYRQDPGQGLRLIYYSQIVNDFQKGDIAEGYSVSREKKESFPLTVTSAQKNPTAFYLCASSMGLKPLGELFFGEGSRLTVL.

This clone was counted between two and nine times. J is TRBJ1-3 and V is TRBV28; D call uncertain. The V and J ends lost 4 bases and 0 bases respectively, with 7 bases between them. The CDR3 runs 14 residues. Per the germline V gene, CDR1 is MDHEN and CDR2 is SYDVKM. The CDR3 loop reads CASSSSASGNTIYF. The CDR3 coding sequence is TGTGCCAGCAGTTCATCTGCCTCTGGAAACACCATATATTTT.

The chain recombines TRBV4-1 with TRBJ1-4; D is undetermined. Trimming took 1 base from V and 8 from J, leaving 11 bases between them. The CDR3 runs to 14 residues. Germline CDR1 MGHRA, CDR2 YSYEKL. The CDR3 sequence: CASSQVGFVEKLFF. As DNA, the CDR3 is TGCGCCAGCAGCCAAGTGGGATTTGTCGAAAAACTGTTTTTT.

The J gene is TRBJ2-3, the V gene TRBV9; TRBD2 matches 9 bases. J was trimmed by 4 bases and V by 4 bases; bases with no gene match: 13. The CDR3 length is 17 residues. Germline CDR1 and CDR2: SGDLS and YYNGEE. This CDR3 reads CASSIPSRGRAADTQYF. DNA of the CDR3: TGTGCCAGCAGCATCCCTTCCCGCGGGAGGGCCGCAGATACGCAGTATTTT.

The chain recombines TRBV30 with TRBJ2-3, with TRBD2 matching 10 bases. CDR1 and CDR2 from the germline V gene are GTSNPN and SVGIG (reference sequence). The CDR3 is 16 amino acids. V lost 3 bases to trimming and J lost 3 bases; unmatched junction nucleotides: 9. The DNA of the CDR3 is TGTGCCTGGAGCGGGCGGCTAGCGGGAGTGACAGATACGCAGTATTTT. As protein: CAWSGRLAGVTDTQYF.

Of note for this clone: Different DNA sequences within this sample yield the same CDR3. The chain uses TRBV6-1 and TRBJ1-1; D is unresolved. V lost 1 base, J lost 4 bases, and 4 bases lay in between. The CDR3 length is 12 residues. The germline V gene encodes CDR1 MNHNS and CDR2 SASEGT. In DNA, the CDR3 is TGTGCCAGCAGTGAAGTGCTCACTGAAGCTTTCTTT. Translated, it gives CASSEVLTEAFF.

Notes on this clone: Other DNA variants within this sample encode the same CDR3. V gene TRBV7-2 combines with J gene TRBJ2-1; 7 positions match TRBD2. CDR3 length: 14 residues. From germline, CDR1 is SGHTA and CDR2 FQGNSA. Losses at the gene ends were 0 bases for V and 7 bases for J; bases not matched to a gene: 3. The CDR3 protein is CASSLAGGRNEQFF. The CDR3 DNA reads TGTGCCAGCAGCTTAGCGGGAGGGAGGAATGAGCAGTTCTTC.

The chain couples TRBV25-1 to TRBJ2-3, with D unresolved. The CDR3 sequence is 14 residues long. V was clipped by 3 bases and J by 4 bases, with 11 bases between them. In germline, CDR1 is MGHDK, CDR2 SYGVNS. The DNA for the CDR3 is TGTGCCAGCAGTGAGCCCAGCATTTCAGATACGCAGTATTTT. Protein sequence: CASSEPSISDTQYF.

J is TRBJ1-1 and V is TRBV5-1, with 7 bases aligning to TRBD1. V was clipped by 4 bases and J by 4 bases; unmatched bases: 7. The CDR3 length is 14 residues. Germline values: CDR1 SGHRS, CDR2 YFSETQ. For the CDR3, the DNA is TGCGCCAGCAGCCGACAGGGAGGTCCCACTGAAGCTTTCTTT. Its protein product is CASSRQGGPTEAFF.

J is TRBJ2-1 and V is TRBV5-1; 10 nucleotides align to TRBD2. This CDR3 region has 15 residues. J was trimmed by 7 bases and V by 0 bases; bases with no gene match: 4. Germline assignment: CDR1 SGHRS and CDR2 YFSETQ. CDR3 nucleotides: TGCGCCAGCAGCTTGGATCCTAGCGGGAGTAATGAGCAGTTCTTC. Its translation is CASSLDPSGSNEQFF.

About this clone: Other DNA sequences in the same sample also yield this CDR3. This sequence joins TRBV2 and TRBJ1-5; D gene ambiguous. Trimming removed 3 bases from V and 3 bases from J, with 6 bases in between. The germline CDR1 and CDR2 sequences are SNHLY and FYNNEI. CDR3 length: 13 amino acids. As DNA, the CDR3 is TGTGCCAGCAGTGAGCAGCTCAATCAGCCCCAGCATTTT. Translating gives CASSEQLNQPQHF.

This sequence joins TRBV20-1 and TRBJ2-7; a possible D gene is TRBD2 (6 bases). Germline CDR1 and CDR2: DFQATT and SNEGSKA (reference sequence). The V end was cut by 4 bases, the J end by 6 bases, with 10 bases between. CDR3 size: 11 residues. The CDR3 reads CSAMGGGEQYF. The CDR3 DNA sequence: TGCAGTGCTATGGGAGGTGGCGAGCAGTACTTC.

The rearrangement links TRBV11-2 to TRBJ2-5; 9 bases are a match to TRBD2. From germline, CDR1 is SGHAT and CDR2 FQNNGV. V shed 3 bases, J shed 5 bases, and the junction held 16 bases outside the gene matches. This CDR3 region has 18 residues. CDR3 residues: CASSFLPGIAGVTETQYF. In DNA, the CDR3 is TGTGCCAGCAGCTTTCTCCCTGGGATAGCGGGAGTGACTGAGACCCAGTACTTC.

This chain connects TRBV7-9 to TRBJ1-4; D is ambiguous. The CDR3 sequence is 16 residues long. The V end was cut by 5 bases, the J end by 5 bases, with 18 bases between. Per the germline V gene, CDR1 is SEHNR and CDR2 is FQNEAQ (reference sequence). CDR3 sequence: CASSLGPGLGNEKLFF. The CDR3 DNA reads TGTGCCAGCAGCCTAGGTCCAGGACTGGGAAATGAAAAACTGTTTTTT.

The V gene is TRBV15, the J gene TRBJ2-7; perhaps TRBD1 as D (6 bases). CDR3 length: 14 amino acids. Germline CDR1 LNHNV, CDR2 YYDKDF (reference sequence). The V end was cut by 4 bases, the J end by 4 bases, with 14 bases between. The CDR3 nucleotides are TGTGCCACCAGCAACAAGAACGGACAGTACGAGCAGTACTTC. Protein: CATSNKNGQYEQYF.